A single sample gave rise to the 11 T cell receptor beta chains below, sequenced in a study of T cell responses to AZD1222 COVID-19 vaccine. TCRdb keeps only in-frame clones here, not all; method: immunoSEQ multiplex PCR. The data contain some 79,000 clones, approximately 85% of them singletons. Source: peripheral blood, taken 28 days after the second AZD1222 dose. All receptors come from an adult who received the AZD1222 COVID-19 vaccine.

This chain's CDR3 is CAISVDSGTNEQFF. The DNA for the CDR3 is TGTGCCATCAGTGTCGATTCGGGGACCAATGAGCAGTTCTTC. The V and J genes are TRBV10-3 and TRBJ2-1; D may be TRBD1 or TRBD2 (5 bases each). Germline V gives CDR1 ENHRY, CDR2 SYGVKD. The CDR3 sequence is 14 residues long. Trimming cost V 4 bases and J 6 bases, with 13 bases left between them.

This CDR3 reads CASGTNSAEAFF. In nucleotides, the CDR3 is TGTGCTTCCGGGACAAATAGCGCTGAAGCTTTCTTT. This chain joins TRBV6-5 and TRBJ1-1; D is possibly TRBD1 (6 bases). The CDR3 loop spans 12 amino acids. Germline values: CDR1 MNHEY, CDR2 SVGAGI.

The chain couples TRBV5-8 to TRBJ1-3; tentative D call: TRBD1 (5 bases). V lost 2 bases and J 4 bases, leaving 7 bases between the germline ends. Germline CDR1 reads SGHTS; CDR2 reads YDEGEE. The CDR3 extends over 13 amino acids. This CDR3 is CASSLDSGNTIYF. DNA of the CDR3: TGTGCCAGCAGCTTAGACAGCGGAAACACCATATATTTT. Based on the CDR3 plus reference TRBV5-8 and TRBJ1-3, the full variable domain is EAGVTQSPTHLIKTRGQQATLRCSPISGHTSVYWYQQALGLGLQFLLWYDEGEERNRGNFPPRFSGRQFPNYSSELNVNALELEDSALYLCASSLDSGNTIYFGEGSWLTVV.

This chain connects TRBV28 to TRBJ1-2, with a weak D call TRBD1 (5 bases). Germline CDR1 reads MDHEN; CDR2 reads SYDVKM. The CDR3 covers 13 residues. The V end lost 2 bases, the J end lost 7 bases, and 11 bases lay between the germline ends. CDR3 residues: CASSLGGGGGYTF. In DNA form, the CDR3 reads TGTGCCAGCAGTTTAGGGGGGGGTGGTGGCTACACCTTC.

The chain couples TRBV5-4 to TRBJ2-7, with D perhaps TRBD2 (5 bases). V lost 4 bases and J 5 bases, leaving 16 bases between the germline ends. The germline V gene encodes CDR1 SGHNT and CDR2 YYREEE (reference sequence). There are 14 residues in the CDR3. CDR3 DNA sequence: TGTGCCAGCAGCGAACCGGGAAGTGTCCACGAGCAGTACTTC. It encodes CASSEPGSVHEQYF. The full variable domain, with the rest looked up from reference TRBV5-4 and TRBJ2-7, is ETGVTQSPTHLIKTRGQQVTLRCSSQSGHNTVSWYQQALGQGPQFIFQYYREEENGRGNFPPRFSGLQFPNYSSELNVNALELDDSALYLCASSEPGSVHEQYFGPGTRLTVT.

The V and J genes are TRBV5-1 and TRBJ2-6; 8 bases are shared with TRBD1. In germline, CDR1 is SGHRS, CDR2 YFSETQ. The CDR3 is 19 amino acids. V was pared by 3 bases and J by 1 base, with 12 bases of the junction left unmatched. The CDR3 nucleotides read TGCGCCAGCAGCTGGACAGTACAGGGGGGTTCGTCTGGGGCCAACGTCCTGACTTTC. Translation: CASSWTVQGGSSGANVLTF.

The rearrangement links TRBV13 to TRBJ2-1; possibly TRBD1 for D (5 bases). Deletions cut 1 base from V and 8 bases from J, with 15 bases between. The germline gives CDR1 PRHDT, CDR2 FYEKMQ (reference sequence). The CDR3 totals 15 residues. The CDR3 coding sequence is TGTGCCAGCAGCTTAGCCCCCCCCCAGGGCGATGAGCAGTTCTTC. This sequence encodes CASSLAPPQGDEQFF.

The chain is built from TRBV6-2 or TRBV6-3 and TRBJ2-7, with D uncertain. CDR1 is MNHEY and CDR2 is SVGEGT in the germline V gene. Trimming cost V 4 bases and J 2 bases, with 18 bases left between them. The CDR3 has 16 amino acids. The CDR3 bases are TGTGCCAGCAGTTCCGCCGCCAGCTCCGGCGCCTACGAGCAGTACTTC. Translation: CASSSAASSGAYEQYF.

The gene calls are TRBV6-1 and TRBJ1-2; D gene ambiguous. V lost 2 bases and J 8 bases, leaving 12 bases between the germline ends. This CDR3 has 13 residues. The germline gives CDR1 MNHNS, CDR2 SASEGT. The DNA for the CDR3 is TGTGCCAGCAGTGAATCGCAGGCGAGGGGCTACACCTTC. This encodes CASSESQARGYTF.

V gene TRBV2 combines with J gene TRBJ2-3, with 12 nucleotides matching TRBD2. This CDR3 has 15 residues. With 5 bases clipped from V and 3 bases from J, the junction kept 3 bases outside the gene matches. Germline loops: CDR1 SNHLY, CDR2 FYNNEI. Here the CDR3 reads CASSLLAGGTDTQYF. CDR3 DNA: TGTGCCAGCAGTTTGCTAGCGGGAGGGACAGATACGCAGTATTTT.

V and J are TRBV29-1 and TRBJ1-2, with 7 nucleotides matching TRBD1. CDR3 length: 14 amino acids. V dropped 3 bases and J dropped 4; count of bases not matched to a gene: 8. CDR1 is SQVTM and CDR2 is ANQGSEA in the germline V gene. CDR3 in DNA: TGCAGCGTTGATGGTCTGGGACAGCTCTATGGCTACACCTTC. This translates into CSVDGLGQLYGYTF.